Sequencing of this TCR beta chain was carried out in a study of regulatory T cells in long-lasting Graves disease. Overall study: Persistent Graves' disease meant over 5 years of antithyroid drugs with positive TSH receptor antibodies. Notes on the study in general: Segments TRBV28, TRBJ1-2 and TRBJ2-5 showed preferential usage in persistent disease.

As concerns this clonotype: Its antigen is not identified.

Assembly of TCR beta libraries relied on iRepertoire HTBI primers together with Arm-PCR of CDR3 regions. Study processing details: Looking across samples, the authors found roughly 58 TRBV and approximately 13 TRBJ segments. TCRdb re-called the multiplex PCR reads through MiXCR, storing one row per CDR3 protein. The V and J calls were not made by the authors but by TCRdb's processing. The table records 400,000 to 500,000 distinct CDR3 sequences, 21% of them present only once. Germline lookup yields CDR1 MNHNS and CDR2 SASEGT. Trimming cost V 5 bases and J 3 bases, with 16 bases left between them. CDR3 size: 15 residues. Time point specified: persistent/refractory GD, antithyroid drugs over 5 years with positive TRAb. After RNA was extracted from PBMCs, the TCR library was made from it.

This sequence was found in a female donor with Graves disease. The sequences come from peripheral blood mononuclear cells (PBMCs), collected when the disease was refractory, from a patient treated with antithyroid drugs. The V gene is TRBV6-1, the J gene TRBJ1-1, with a tentative D call TRBD1 (5 bases). The CDR3 spells CASSTPGHGDTEAFF. The CDR3 DNA is TGTGCCAGCAGTACCCCCGGACACGGGGACACTGAAGCTTTCTTT.